This T cell receptor (beta chain) derives from a study of T cell changes during pregnancy in multiple sclerosis. Trimming cost V 2 bases and J 4 bases, with 10 bases left between them. The CDR3 has 14 residues. Looked up from germline, CDR1 is SGHVS and CDR2 is FNYEAQ. The method was immunoSEQ multiplex PCR; TCRdb's version includes in-frame clones alone and lacks a portion of them. The table has 79,000 or so clones, about 92% seen once; the top ten hold 0.21%. The sequences come from CD4+ T cells from peripheral blood mononuclear cells, collected before pregnancy. V and J are TRBV7-6 and TRBJ2-3, with D possibly TRBD2 on 6 matching bases. This TCR derives from a female donor with multiple sclerosis, enrolled in a pregnancy study. CDR3 amino acids: CASSLLSGADTQYF. In nucleotides, the CDR3 is TGTGCCAGCAGCTTACTTTCGGGAGCAGATACGCAGTATTTT.